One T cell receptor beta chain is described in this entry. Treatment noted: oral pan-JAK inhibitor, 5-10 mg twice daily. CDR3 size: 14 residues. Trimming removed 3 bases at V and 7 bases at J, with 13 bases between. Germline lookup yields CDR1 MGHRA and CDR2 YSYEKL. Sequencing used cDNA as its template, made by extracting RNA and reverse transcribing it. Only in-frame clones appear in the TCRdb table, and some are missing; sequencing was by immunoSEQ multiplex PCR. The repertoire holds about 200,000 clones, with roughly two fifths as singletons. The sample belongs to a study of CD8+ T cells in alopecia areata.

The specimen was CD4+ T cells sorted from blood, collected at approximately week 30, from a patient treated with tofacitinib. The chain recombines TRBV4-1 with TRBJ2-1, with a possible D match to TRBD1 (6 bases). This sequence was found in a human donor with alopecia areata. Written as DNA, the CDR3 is TGCGCCAGCAGCCACGACAGGTCCAGGAATGAGCAGTTCTTC. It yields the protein CASSHDRSRNEQFF.